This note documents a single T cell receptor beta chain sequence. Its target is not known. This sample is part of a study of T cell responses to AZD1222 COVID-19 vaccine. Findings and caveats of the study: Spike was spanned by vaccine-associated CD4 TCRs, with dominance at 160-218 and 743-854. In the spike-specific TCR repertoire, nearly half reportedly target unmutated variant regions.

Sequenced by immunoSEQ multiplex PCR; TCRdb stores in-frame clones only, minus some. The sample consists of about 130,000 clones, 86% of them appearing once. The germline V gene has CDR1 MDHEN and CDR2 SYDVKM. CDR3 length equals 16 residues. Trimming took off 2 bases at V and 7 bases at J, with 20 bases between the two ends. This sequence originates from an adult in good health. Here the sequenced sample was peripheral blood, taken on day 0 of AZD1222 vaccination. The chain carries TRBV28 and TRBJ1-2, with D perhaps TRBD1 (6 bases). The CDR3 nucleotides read TGTGCCAGCAGTTTAGAGGGGGTGGGAGATAGACTTGGCTACACCTTC. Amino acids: CASSLEGVGDRLGYTF.